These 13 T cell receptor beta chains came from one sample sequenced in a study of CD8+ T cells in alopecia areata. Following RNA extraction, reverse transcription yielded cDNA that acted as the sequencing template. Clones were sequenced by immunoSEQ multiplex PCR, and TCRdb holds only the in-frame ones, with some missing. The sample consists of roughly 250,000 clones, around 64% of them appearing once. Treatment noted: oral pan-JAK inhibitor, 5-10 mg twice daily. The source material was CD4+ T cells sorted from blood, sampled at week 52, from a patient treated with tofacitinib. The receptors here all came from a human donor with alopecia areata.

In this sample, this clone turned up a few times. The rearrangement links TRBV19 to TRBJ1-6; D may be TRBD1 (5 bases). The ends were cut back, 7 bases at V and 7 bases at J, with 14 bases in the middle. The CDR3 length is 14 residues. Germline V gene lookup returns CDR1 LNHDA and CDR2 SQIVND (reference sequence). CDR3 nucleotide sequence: TGTGCCAGTACCATCCCGGGACCGAATTCACCCCTCCACTTT. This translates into CASTIPGPNSPLHF.

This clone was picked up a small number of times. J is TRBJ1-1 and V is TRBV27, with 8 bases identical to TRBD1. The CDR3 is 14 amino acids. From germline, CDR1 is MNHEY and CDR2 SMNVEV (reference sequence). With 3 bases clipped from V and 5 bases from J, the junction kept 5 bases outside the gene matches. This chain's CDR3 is CASSFSGGRTEAFF. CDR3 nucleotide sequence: TGTGCCAGCAGTTTTTCAGGGGGCCGAACTGAAGCTTTCTTT.

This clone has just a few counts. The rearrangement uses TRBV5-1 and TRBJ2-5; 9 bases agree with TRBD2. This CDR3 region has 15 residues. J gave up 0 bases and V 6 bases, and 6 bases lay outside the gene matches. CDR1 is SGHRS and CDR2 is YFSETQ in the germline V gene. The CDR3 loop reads CASTSSGVNQETQYF. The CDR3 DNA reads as TGCGCCAGCACCTCTAGCGGGGTGAACCAAGAGACCCAGTACTTC.

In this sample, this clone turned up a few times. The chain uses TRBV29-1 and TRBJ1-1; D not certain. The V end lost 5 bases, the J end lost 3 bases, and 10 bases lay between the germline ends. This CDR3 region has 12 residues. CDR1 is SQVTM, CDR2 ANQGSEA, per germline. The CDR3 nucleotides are TGCAGCGTTACCGACCCCGACACTGAAGCTTTCTTT. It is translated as CSVTDPDTEAFF.

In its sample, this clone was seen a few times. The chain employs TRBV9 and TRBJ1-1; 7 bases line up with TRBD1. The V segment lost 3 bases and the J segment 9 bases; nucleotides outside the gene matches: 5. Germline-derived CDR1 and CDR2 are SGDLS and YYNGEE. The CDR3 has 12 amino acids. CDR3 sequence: CASSARTGKAFF. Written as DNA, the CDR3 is TGTGCCAGCAGCGCGCGGACAGGAAAAGCTTTCTTT. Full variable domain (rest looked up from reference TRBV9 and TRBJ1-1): DSGVTQTPKHLITATGQRVTLRCSPRSGDLSVYWYQQSLDQGLQFLIQYYNGEERAKGNILERFSAQQFPDLHSELNLSSLELGDSALYFCASSARTGKAFFGQGTRLTVV.

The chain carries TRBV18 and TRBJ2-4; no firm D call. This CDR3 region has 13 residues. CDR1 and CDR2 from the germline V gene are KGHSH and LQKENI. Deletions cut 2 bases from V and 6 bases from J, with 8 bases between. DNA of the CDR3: TGTGCCAGCTCACCAGGCAGATTAAACATTCAGTACTTC. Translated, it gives CASSPGRLNIQYF.

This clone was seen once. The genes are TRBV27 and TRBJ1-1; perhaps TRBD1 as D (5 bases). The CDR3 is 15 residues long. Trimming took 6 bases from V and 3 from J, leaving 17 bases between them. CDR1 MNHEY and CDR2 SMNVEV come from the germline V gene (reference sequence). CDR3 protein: CASSHMTVGDTEAFF. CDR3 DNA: TGTGCCAGCAGCCACATGACAGTGGGGGACACTGAAGCTTTCTTT.

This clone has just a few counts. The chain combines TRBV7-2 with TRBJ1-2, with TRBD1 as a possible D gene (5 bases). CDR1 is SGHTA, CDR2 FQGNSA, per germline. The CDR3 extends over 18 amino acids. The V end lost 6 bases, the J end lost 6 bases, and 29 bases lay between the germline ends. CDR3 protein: CASRDQGIGRSTIDGYTF. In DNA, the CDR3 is TGTGCCAGCAGGGATCAGGGAATCGGCCGATCTACTATCGATGGCTACACCTTC.

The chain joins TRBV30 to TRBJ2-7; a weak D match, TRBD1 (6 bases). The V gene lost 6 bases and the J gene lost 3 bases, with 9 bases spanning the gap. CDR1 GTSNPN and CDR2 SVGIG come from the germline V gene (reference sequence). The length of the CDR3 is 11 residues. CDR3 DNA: TGTGCCTGCCAACAGGGCTACGAGCAGTACTTC. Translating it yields CACQQGYEQYF. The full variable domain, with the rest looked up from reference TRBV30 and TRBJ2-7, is SQTIHQWPATLVQPVGSPLSLECTVEGTSNPNLYWYRQAAGRGLQLLFYSVGIGQISSEVPQNLSASRPQDRQFILSSKKLLLSDSGFYLCACQQGYEQYFGPGTRLTVT.

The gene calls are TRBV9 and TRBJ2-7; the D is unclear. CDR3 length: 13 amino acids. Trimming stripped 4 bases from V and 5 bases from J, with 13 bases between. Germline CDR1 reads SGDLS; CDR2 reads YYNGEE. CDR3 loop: CASSFPGRDEQYF. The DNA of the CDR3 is TGTGCCAGCAGCTTCCCAGGAAGGGACGAGCAGTACTTC.

The chain's CDR3 is CASLWTGGRAEAFF. The CDR3 coding sequence is TGTGCCAGCCTTTGGACAGGGGGCAGGGCTGAAGCTTTCTTT. The chain recombines TRBV2 with TRBJ1-1; TRBD1 matches at 11 bases. Unmatched junction bases numbered 8, after V lost 8 bases and J lost 6 bases. Germline values: CDR1 SNHLY, CDR2 FYNNEI. CDR3 length: 14 residues.

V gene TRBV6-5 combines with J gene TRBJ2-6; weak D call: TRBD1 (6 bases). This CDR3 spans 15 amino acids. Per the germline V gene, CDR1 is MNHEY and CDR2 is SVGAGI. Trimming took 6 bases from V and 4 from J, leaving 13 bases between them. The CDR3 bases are TGTGCCAGCAGAAGAACAGGGTACGGGGCCAACGTCCTGACTTTC. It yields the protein CASRRTGYGANVLTF.

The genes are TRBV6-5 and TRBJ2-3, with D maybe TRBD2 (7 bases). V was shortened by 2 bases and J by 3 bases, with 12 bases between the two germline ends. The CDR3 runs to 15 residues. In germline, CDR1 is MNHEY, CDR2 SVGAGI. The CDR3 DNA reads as TGTGCCAGCAGTTACGGGGGGGCGCCGACAGATACGCAGTATTTT. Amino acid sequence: CASSYGGAPTDTQYF.